This T cell receptor (beta chain) was identified during a study of technical replicates of blood from a few donors. Sequenced by immunoSEQ multiplex PCR; TCRdb stores in-frame clones only, minus some. The sample consists of under 80,000 clones, nearly 98% of them appearing once. Germline CDR1 SNHLY, CDR2 FYNNEI. The CDR3 runs to 13 residues. The germline V and J ends were trimmed by 3 bases and 2 bases, with 7 bases remaining between them. The chain combines TRBV2 with TRBJ1-2; the D is unclear. The sequence was obtained from a human donor in good health. The specimen was T cells isolated from PBMCs. CDR3 protein: CASSDHTNYGYTF. CDR3 DNA sequence: TGTGCCAGCAGTGATCACACCAACTATGGCTACACCTTC. The full variable domain, its missing parts supplied by reference TRBV2 and TRBJ1-2, is EPEVTQTPSHQVTQMGQEVILRCVPISNHLYFYWYRQILGQKVEFLVSFYNNEISEKSEIFDDQFSVERPDGSNFTLKIRSTKLEDSAMYFCASSDHTNYGYTFGSGTRLTVV.